This is a list of T cell receptor beta chains from one sample in a study of cytomegalovirus exposure and HLA in healthy donors. Assay: immunoSEQ multiplex PCR; the TCRdb copy retains only in-frame clones and omits some. Here the sample spans 80,000 to 100,000 clones, about three quarters being singletons. Material for sequencing was PBMCs. These receptors came from a man aged 45 to 65 in good health and CMV-seropositive. Both conserved end residues are part of each CDR3. D genes are given only for firm matches. Clone size appears in some rows only: once, few, many, or a class for an expanded clone.

J gene | V gene | clone size | D gene | CDR3 protein | CDR3 DNA
TRBJ1-1 | TRBV4-3 | . | TRBD1 | CASSPQGRGLDTEAFF | TGCGCCAGCAGCCCTCAGGGCAGGGGGCTCGATACTGAAGCTTTCTTT
TRBJ2-1 | TRBV9 | . | TRBD2 | CASSFKLAGGRNEQFF | TGTGCCAGCAGCTTCAAGCTAGCGGGGGGACGAAATGAGCAGTTCTTC
TRBJ2-1 | TRBV10-3 | . | TRBD1 | CAISSGTVYNEQFF | TGTGCCATCAGTTCCGGGACAGTGTACAATGAGCAGTTCTTC
TRBJ2-5 | TRBV11-2 | . | . | CASKSPMVAETQYF | TGTGCCAGCAAGAGCCCTATGGTTGCGGAGACCCAGTACTTC
TRBJ1-6 | TRBV7-3 | . | . | CASSLAGNNSPLNF | TGTGCCAGCAGCTTAGCAGGGAATAATTCACCCCTCAACTTT
TRBJ1-2 | TRBV7-9 | . | . | CASSLAVTPPPGYPF | TGTGCCAGCAGCTTAGCGGTGACACCACCTCCTGGCTACCCCTTC
TRBJ2-1 | TRBV28 | few | . | CASSTTGIFQRNEQFF | TGTGCCAGCAGTACTACAGGGATATTCCAGAGGAATGAGCAGTTCTTC
TRBJ2-3 | TRBV7-9 | few | . | CASSLALTRAIAADTQYF | TGTGCCAGCAGCTTAGCGCTAACCAGGGCCATTGCCGCAGATACGCAGTATTTT
TRBJ2-4 | TRBV30 | . | TRBD2 | CAWTLAGGGPNIQYF | TGTGCCTGGACACTAGCCGGCGGGGGTCCTAACATTCAGTACTTC
TRBJ1-1 | TRBV5-6 | . | TRBD1 | CASSRQNRGREAFF | TGTGCCAGCAGCCGGCAGAACAGGGGCCGTGAAGCTTTCTTT
TRBJ1-6 | TRBV6-5 | . | . | CASTIQGQNSPLHF | TGTGCCAGCACGATTCAGGGTCAGAATTCACCCCTCCACTTT
TRBJ1-4 | TRBV7-9 | . | TRBD1 | CASSPDREREKLFF | TGTGCCAGCAGCCCGGACAGGGAGAGGGAAAAACTGTTTTTT
TRBJ1-2 | TRBV28 | . | TRBD1 | CASSGGQGPIWGYTF | TGTGCCAGCAGTGGGGGACAGGGTCCCATTTGGGGCTACACCTTC
TRBJ1-4 | TRBV7-2 | few | TRBD1 | CASSSGGPNEKLFF | TGTGCCAGCAGCTCAGGGGGCCCTAATGAAAAACTGTTTTTT
TRBJ1-3 | TRBV27 | . | . | CASSASRGGGNTIYF | TGTGCCAGCAGTGCGTCCCGGGGAGGAGGAAACACCATATATTTT
TRBJ2-1 | TRBV9 | once | TRBD2 | CASSPTSVSGARMTEWFF | TGTGCCAGCAGCCCCACCTCGGTGAGCGGGGCCCGCATGACGGAGTGGTTCTTC
TRBJ2-7 | TRBV18 | few | . | CASSPGRVEQYF | TGTGCCAGCTCACCAGGCAGGGTCGAGCAGTACTTC
TRBJ2-7 | TRBV5-1 | . | . | CASSLAGPEQYF | TGCGCCAGCAGCTTGGCTGGGCCCGAGCAGTACTTC
TRBJ1-2 | TRBV30 | . | TRBD1 | CAWKTGTAHYGYTF | TGTGCCTGGAAAACCGGGACAGCTCACTATGGCTACACCTTC
TRBJ2-1 | TRBV7-2 | once | TRBD1 | CASSLAAQGPSSYNEQFF | TGTGCCAGCAGCTTAGCGGCACAGGGGCCGAGCTCCTACAATGAGCAGTTCTTC
TRBJ1-4 | TRBV15 | . | . | CATSRPHGGEKLFF | TGTGCCACCAGCAGACCGCACGGAGGGGAAAAACTGTTTTTT
TRBJ1-3 | TRBV19 | . | . | CASNPAGGGSGNTIYF | TGTGCCAGTAACCCGGCGGGAGGAGGCTCTGGAAACACCATATATTTT
TRBJ2-7 | TRBV6-5 | . | . | CASSSWTSSSYEQYF | TGTGCCAGCAGTTCCTGGACGTCTAGCTCCTACGAGCAGTACTTC
TRBJ1-2 | TRBV15 | . | TRBD1 | CATSRTGGADGYTF | TGTGCCACCAGCAGAACAGGGGGCGCCGATGGCTACACCTTC
TRBJ1-5 | TRBV7-2 | few | TRBD1 | CASSPDRVSNQPQHF | TGTGCCAGCAGCCCCGACAGGGTCTCCAATCAGCCCCAGCATTTT
TRBJ1-1 | TRBV18 | . | . | CASSKPQLNTEAFF | TGTGCCAGTTCCAAGCCACAGCTGAACACTGAAGCTTTCTTT
TRBJ2-3 | TRBV29-1 | . | . | CSVGPLTSRLTDTQYF | TGCAGCGTTGGCCCCCTCACCTCGCGGCTCACAGATACGCAGTATTTT
TRBJ2-7 | TRBV7-9 | . | TRBD2 | CASSRAGGEQYF | TGTGCCAGCAGCCGCGCGGGGGGCGAGCAGTACTTC
TRBJ1-1 | TRBV7-7 | . | . | CASSLDTNTEAFF | TGTGCTAGCAGCTTGGACACGAACACTGAAGCTTTCTTT
TRBJ1-5 | TRBV6-1 | . | . | CASSVRGNQPQHF | TGTGCCAGCAGTGTTAGGGGAAATCAGCCCCAGCATTTT
TRBJ2-7 | TRBV5-1 | . | . | CASSLADHLWADEQYF | TGCGCCAGCAGCTTGGCTGATCATTTATGGGCCGACGAGCAGTACTTC
TRBJ1-2 | TRBV6-4 | . | . | CASSPGANYGYPF | TGTGCCAGCAGTCCGGGAGCTAACTATGGCTACCCCTTC
TRBJ2-5 | TRBV6-5 | . | TRBD1 | CASRSDRGTETQYF | TGTGCCAGCAGGTCTGACAGGGGCACGGAGACCCAGTACTTC
TRBJ1-1 | TRBV9 | . | . | CASSRGGTPMNTEAFF | TGTGCCAGCAGCAGGGGGGGGACACCCATGAACACTGAAGCTTTCTTT
TRBJ2-2 | TRBV11-3 | few | TRBD1 | CASRTGNRTGELFF | TGTGCCAGCAGGACAGGGAACCGGACCGGGGAGCTGTTTTTT
TRBJ1-2 | TRBV5-6 | . | . | CASSFRAVYGYTF | TGTGCCAGCAGCTTTCGAGCCGTCTATGGCTACACCTTC
TRBJ1-5 | TRBV7-9 | . | . | CSSSLEVGAGNQPQHF | TGTTCCAGCAGCTTAGAGGTGGGGGCGGGCAATCAGCCCCAGCATTTT
TRBJ1-4 | TRBV5-8 | . | . | CASSFQQTNEKLFF | TGTGCCAGCAGCTTTCAACAGACTAATGAAAAACTGTTTTTT
TRBJ1-5 | TRBV30 | few | . | CAWSVSPGGLNQPQHF | TGTGCCTGGAGTGTTTCCCCGGGAGGATTGAATCAGCCCCAGCATTTT
TRBJ1-1 | TRBV4-3 | few | . | CASSQDQSGVTEAFF | TGCGCCAGCAGCCAAGATCAGTCGGGGGTCACTGAAGCTTTCTTT
TRBJ2-7 | TRBV25-1 | . | TRBD2 | CASSPPGTSGVEQYF | TGTGCCAGCAGTCCACCCGGGACTAGCGGGGTCGAGCAGTACTTC
TRBJ2-5 | TRBV18 | . | TRBD2 | CASSPPSGGQETQYF | TGTGCCAGCTCACCACCTAGCGGGGGACAAGAGACCCAGTACTTC
TRBJ1-2 | TRBV27 | . | . | CDSSFNLLYGYTF | TGTGACAGCAGTTTCAATTTACTCTATGGCTACACCTTC
TRBJ2-7 | TRBV19 | . | TRBD1 | CASTHGTASYEQYF | TGTGCCAGTACGCATGGGACAGCCAGCTACGAGCAGTACTTC
TRBJ1-6 | TRBV6-4 | . | . | CASIGPLREHSYNSPLHF | TGTGCCAGCATAGGCCCTCTGAGGGAACACTCCTATAATTCACCCCTCCACTTT
TRBJ2-3 | TRBV4-1 | . | . | CASSQPPAGRKDTQYF | TGCGCCAGCAGCCAACCTCCCGCTGGGAGGAAGGATACGCAGTATTTT
TRBJ1-2 | TRBV9 | . | TRBD1 | CASSGYRDRANYGYTF | TGTGCCAGCAGCGGCTACCGGGACAGAGCTAACTATGGCTACACCTTC
TRBJ1-3 | TRBV18 | few | TRBD1 | CASSPGQASGGNTIYF | TGTGCCAGCTCCCCCGGACAGGCTTCTGGTGGAAACACCATATATTTT
TRBJ2-7 | TRBV15 | . | TRBD2 | CATSLRLAGNSYEQYF | TGTGCCACCAGCCTTCGACTAGCGGGGAACTCCTACGAGCAGTACTTC
TRBJ2-7 | TRBV6-1 | . | TRBD2 | CASATTSGISYEQYF | TGTGCCAGCGCCACAACTAGCGGGATCTCCTACGAGCAGTACTTC
TRBJ2-1 | TRBV19 | . | TRBD2 | CASSYQTSGRNEQFF | TGTGCCAGTAGTTATCAGACTAGCGGGCGGAATGAGCAGTTCTTC
TRBJ1-2 | TRBV5-4 | . | . | CASSFDSLYGYPF | TGTGCCAGCAGCTTTGACAGCCTCTATGGCTACCCCTTC
TRBJ2-7 | TRBV5-1 | . | . | CASSLAPTDSAAYEQYF | TGCGCCAGCAGCTTGGCCCCTACAGATTCGGCCGCCTACGAGCAGTACTTC
TRBJ2-6 | TRBV4-1 | . | . | CASSQVIASRRGANVLTF | TGCGCCAGCAGCCAAGTAATAGCCTCCAGAAGAGGGGCCAACGTCCTGACTTTC
TRBJ2-3 | TRBV5-6 | . | TRBD2 | CAGSLERGSSTDTQYF | TGTGCCGGCAGCCTTGAGCGGGGATCTAGCACAGATACGCAGTATTTT